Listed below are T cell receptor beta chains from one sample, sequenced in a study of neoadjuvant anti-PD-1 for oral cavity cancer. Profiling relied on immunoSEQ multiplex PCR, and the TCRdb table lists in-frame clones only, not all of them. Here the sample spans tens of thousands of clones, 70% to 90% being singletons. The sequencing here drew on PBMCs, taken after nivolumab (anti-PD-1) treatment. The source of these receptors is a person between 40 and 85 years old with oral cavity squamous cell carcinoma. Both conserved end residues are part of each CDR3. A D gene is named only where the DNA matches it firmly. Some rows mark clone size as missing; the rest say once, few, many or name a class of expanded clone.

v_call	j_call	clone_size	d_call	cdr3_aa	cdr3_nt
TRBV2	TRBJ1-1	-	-	CASTRDQATEAFF	TGTGCCAGCACCCGGGACCAAGCGACTGAAGCTTTCTTT
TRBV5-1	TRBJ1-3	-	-	CASSSDLASSGNTIYF	TGCGCCAGCAGCTCTGATCTGGCCTCCTCTGGAAACACCATATATTTT
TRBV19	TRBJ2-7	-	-	CASSDPGQTYEQYF	TGTGCCAGTAGTGATCCGGGTCAGACCTACGAGCAGTACTTC
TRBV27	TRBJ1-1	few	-	CASSGQRHTEAFF	TGTGCCAGCAGTGGGCAGCGTCACACTGAAGCTTTCTTT
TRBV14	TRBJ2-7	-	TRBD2	CASRTSGVYEQYF	TGTGCCAGTCGGACTAGCGGGGTCTACGAGCAGTACTTC
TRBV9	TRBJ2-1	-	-	CASSVDRQDEQFF	TGTGCCAGCAGCGTAGACAGACAAGATGAGCAGTTCTTC
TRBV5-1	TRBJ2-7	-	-	CASSLGGGTSPYEQYF	TGCGCCAGCAGCTTGGGGGGCGGGACAAGTCCCTACGAGCAGTACTTC
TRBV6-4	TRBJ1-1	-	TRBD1	CASSDGTGGRTEAFF	TGTGCCAGCAGTGACGGGACAGGGGGAAGGACTGAAGCTTTCTTT
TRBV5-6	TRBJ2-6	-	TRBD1	CASSFLTGGDSGANVLTF	TGTGCCAGCAGCTTCCTGACAGGGGGAGATTCCGGGGCCAACGTCCTGACTTTC
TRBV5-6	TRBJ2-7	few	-	CASSWEYEQYF	TGTGCCAGCAGCTGGGAGTACGAGCAGTACTTC
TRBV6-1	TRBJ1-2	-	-	CASSEARTTNYGYTF	TGTGCCAGCAGTGAAGCTCGGACAACTAACTATGGCTACACCTTC
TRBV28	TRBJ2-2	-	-	CASRTENTGELFF	TGTGCCAGCAGGACGGAGAACACCGGGGAGCTGTTTTTT
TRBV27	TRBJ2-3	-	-	CASSLRGIGPDTQYF	TGTGCCAGCAGTTTAAGGGGGATAGGGCCAGATACGCAGTATTTT
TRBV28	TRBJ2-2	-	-	CASSLSLVLTVGELFF	TGTGCCAGCAGTTTAAGTTTGGTCCTAACAGTCGGGGAGCTGTTTTTT
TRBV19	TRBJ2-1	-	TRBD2	CASTLTSGSYNEQFF	TGTGCCAGTACCCTGACTAGCGGGAGCTACAATGAGCAGTTCTTC
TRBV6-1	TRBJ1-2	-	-	CASSEANTCTF	TGTGCCAGCAGTGAAGCGAATACCTGCACCTTC
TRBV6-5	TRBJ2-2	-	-	CASSTLRGGPGELFF	TGTGCCAGCAGTACATTACGTGGGGGGCCCGGGGAGCTGTTTTTT
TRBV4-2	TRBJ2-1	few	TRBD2	CASSQEGLAGYNEQFF	TGTGCCAGCAGCCAAGAAGGACTAGCGGGGTACAATGAGCAGTTCTTC
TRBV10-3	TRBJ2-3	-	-	CAISDSPRGGLTDTQYF	TGTGCCATCAGTGATTCCCCGAGGGGGGGGCTCACAGATACGCAGTATTTT
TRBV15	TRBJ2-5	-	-	CATSRDPSAGQETQYF	TGTGCCACCAGCAGAGACCCCTCGGCGGGCCAAGAGACCCAGTACTTC
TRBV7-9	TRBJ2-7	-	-	CASTPGGGLYEQYF	TGTGCCAGCACTCCAGGGGGGGGGCTCTACGAGCAGTACTTC
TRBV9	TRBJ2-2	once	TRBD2	CASSVERGPYTGELFF	TGTGCCAGCAGCGTAGAGCGGGGGCCCTACACCGGGGAGCTGTTTTTT
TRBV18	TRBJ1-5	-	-	CASSPGGGNQPQHF	TGTGCCAGCTCACCAGGGGGTGGCAATCAGCCCCAGCATTTT
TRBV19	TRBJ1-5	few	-	CASSIYIVLSSPSNQPQHF	TGTGCCAGTAGTATCTACATTGTTCTAAGTTCGCCTAGCAATCAGCCCCAGCATTTT
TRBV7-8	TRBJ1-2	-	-	CASSLLLATELGYTF	TGTGCCAGCAGCTTATTGCTTGCGACGGAGCTTGGCTACACCTTC
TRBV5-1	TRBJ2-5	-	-	CASSLERLGETQYF	TGCGCCAGCAGCTTGGAGCGGCTAGGGGAGACCCAGTACTTC
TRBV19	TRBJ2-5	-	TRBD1	CASSRTGGFGTQETQYF	TGTGCCAGTAGTAGGACAGGGGGCTTCGGGACGCAAGAGACCCAGTACTTC
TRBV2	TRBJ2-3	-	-	CASKIGSHYTDTQYF	TGTGCCAGCAAGATTGGCAGTCACTACACAGATACGCAGTATTTT
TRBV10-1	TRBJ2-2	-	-	CASSESGRANTGELFF	TGCGCCAGCAGTGAGTCGGGCAGGGCGAACACCGGGGAGCTGTTTTTT
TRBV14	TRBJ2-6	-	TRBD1	CASSQRQGAWGSGANVLTF	TGTGCCAGCAGCCAAAGACAGGGGGCGTGGGGATCTGGGGCCAACGTCCTGACTTTC
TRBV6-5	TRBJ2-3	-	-	CASLRADTQYF	TGTGCCAGCCTAAGGGCGGATACGCAGTATTTT
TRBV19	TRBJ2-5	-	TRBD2	CASSPARTSAGRRETQYF	TGTGCCAGTAGTCCCGCCCGGACTAGCGCGGGTAGGCGGGAGACCCAGTACTTC
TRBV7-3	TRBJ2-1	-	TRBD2	CASSLGLAGFDEQFF	TGTGCCAGCAGCTTAGGACTAGCGGGATTCGATGAGCAGTTCTTC
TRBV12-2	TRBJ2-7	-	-	CASRLERNVGRAYEQYF	TGTGCAAGTCGCTTAGAGAGGAATGTCGGGAGGGCGTACGAGCAGTACTTC
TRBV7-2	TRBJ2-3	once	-	CASSLGGGGPGDTQYF	TGTGCCAGCAGCTTAGGAGGGGGAGGGCCGGGAGATACGCAGTATTTT
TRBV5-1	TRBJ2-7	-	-	CASSLVSLSYEQYF	TGCGCCAGCAGCTTGGTATCTCTCTCCTACGAGCAGTACTTC
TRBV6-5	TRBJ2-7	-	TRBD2	CASSYSTSMGYEQYF	TGTGCCAGCAGTTACTCGACTAGCATGGGATACGAGCAGTACTTC
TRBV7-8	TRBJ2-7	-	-	CASSSKEVSYEQYF	TGTGCCAGCAGCTCGAAGGAAGTAAGCTACGAGCAGTACTTC
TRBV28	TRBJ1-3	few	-	CASSSPGGTRGSTIYF	TGTGCCAGCAGTTCCCCCGGTGGTACACGTGGGTCCACCATATATTTT
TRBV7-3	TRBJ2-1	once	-	CASSLERPGSEQFF	TGTGCCAGCAGCTTAGAACGGCCAGGGAGTGAGCAGTTCTTC
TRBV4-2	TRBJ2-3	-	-	CASSQERVDTQYF	TGTGCCAGCAGCCAAGAGAGGGTAGATACGCAGTATTTT
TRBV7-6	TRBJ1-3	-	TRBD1	CASSLVIPGQGSAGNTIYF	TGTGCCAGCAGCTTAGTTATACCGGGACAGGGTTCTGCTGGAAACACCATATATTTT
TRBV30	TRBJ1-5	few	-	CAWSVGDGNQPQHF	TGTGCCTGGAGTGTGGGAGATGGTAATCAGCCCCAGCATTTT
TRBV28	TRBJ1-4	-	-	CASTRWDNREKLFF	TGTGCCAGCACCCGATGGGACAATCGGGAAAAACTGTTTTTT
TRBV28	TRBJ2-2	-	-	CASRTGTANTGELFF	TGTGCCAGCAGGACCGGGACCGCGAACACCGGGGAGCTGTTTTTT
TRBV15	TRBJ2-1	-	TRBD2	CATSRTNQAGGPWQEQFF	TGTGCCACCAGCAGAACCAATCAAGCGGGAGGGCCGTGGCAGGAGCAGTTCTTC
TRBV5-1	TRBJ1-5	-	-	CASSLGGGNQPQHF	TGCGCCAGCAGCTTGGGAGGGGGCAATCAGCCCCAGCATTTT
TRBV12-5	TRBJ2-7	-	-	CASGLGYEQYF	TGTGCTAGTGGTTTGGGGTACGAGCAGTACTTC